This entry features one T cell receptor (beta chain) sequence. The antigen is unknown. These data belong to a study of CD8 T cells in Susac syndrome. The germline V and J ends were trimmed by 3 bases and 4 bases, with 3 bases remaining between them. The CDR3 spans 11 residues. Germline V gene data show CDR1 as DFQATT and CDR2 as SNEGSKA (reference sequence). Roughly 0.5 to 1 ug RNA was reverse transcribed with random hexamers. immunoSEQ multiplex PCR amplified TCR beta CDR3 across 54 Vbeta, 13 Jbeta. Each CDR3 protein gets one entry after TCRdb re-called the immunoSEQ multiplex PCR reads with MiXCR. This table has about 150,000 distinct CDR3 sequences, about 94% appearing once. The patients serving as multiple sclerosis controls were treatment-naive. They had stable or active relapsing-remitting disease and fulfilled revised McDonald criteria. Bulk CD8+ and CD4+ cells came from magnetic negative isolation; CD8+ TEMRA by FACS.

General study points: Acknowledgment was made by the study that its TCR sequencing and HLA analysis involved a relatively small number of individuals.

V gene TRBV20-1 combines with J gene TRBJ1-4, with no clear D. Sample: CD8+ T cells from PBMCs. The TCR sequence derives from a human donor with multiple sclerosis. For the CDR3, the DNA is TGCAGTGCTAGCAGTAATGAAAAACTGTTTTTT. Translation gives CSASSNEKLFF.